The T cell receptor (beta chain) under discussion was sequenced for a study of early T cells in non-severe SARS-CoV-2 infection. Study at large: The chains were unpaired, and the sequenced material was bulk RNA from unsorted whole blood. Overall study results and limits: Matching against VDJdb likely underestimated virus-specific expansions, favoring anti-spike CD8.

Individual cDNA molecules received unique molecular identifiers. A single record per CDR3 protein comes from TCRdb applying MiXCR to the 5' RACE reads. Of some 40,000 distinct CDR3 sequences in the sample, roughly 4.3% are singletons; the top ten hold approximately 4.8%. From germline, CDR1 is GTSNPN and CDR2 SVGIG (reference sequence). Trimming shortened V by 3 bases and J by 4 bases, and 7 bases separated the two germline ends. This CDR3 contains 12 residues. With regard to this clonotype: Its matching antigen is unknown.

The specimen sequenced was whole blood. This sequence was found in an adult who was a healthcare worker with PCR-confirmed SARS-CoV-2 infection or an uninfected control (not recorded which). This rearrangement joins TRBV30 to TRBJ1-5; no reliable D call. In nucleotides, the CDR3 is TGTGCCTGGAGCCCGGGGAATCAGCCCCAGCATTTT. This translates into CAWSPGNQPQHF.